This is a list of T cell receptor beta chains from one sample in a study of blood T cell repertoires in COVID-19. Repertoires were generated with immunoSEQ multiplex PCR, while TCRdb's copy carries only in-frame clones and drops some. The repertoire has roughly 210,000 clones, around 87% of them found once; the top ten carry less than 8%. The sample consisted of PBMCs or T cells enriched from blood (not recorded which). These receptors were collected from a man younger than 45 in a cohort exposed to, infected with or recovered from COVID-19 (not recorded which). Both conserved end residues are part of each CDR3. Fields, in order: D gene, V gene, clone size, J gene, CDR3 protein, CDR3 DNA. A D gene is named only where the DNA matches it firmly. Clone size is stated in some rows and not others, as once, few, many or a class when expanded.

d_call: NA
v_call: TRBV28
clone_size: NA
j_call: TRBJ1-5
cdr3_aa: CASSFLGGNQPQHF
cdr3_nt: TGTGCCAGCAGTTTTCTCGGGGGAAATCAGCCCCAGCATTTT

d_call: NA
v_call: TRBV2
clone_size: NA
j_call: TRBJ1-2
cdr3_aa: CASSAEGNYGYTF
cdr3_nt: TGTGCCAGCAGCGCTGAGGGCAACTATGGCTACACCTTC

d_call: TRBD1
v_call: TRBV24-1
clone_size: NA
j_call: TRBJ1-5
cdr3_aa: CATSDLSQGGNQPQHF
cdr3_nt: TGTGCCACCAGTGATTTGTCGCAGGGGGGAAATCAGCCCCAGCATTTT

d_call: TRBD1
v_call: TRBV24-1
clone_size: NA
j_call: TRBJ2-2
cdr3_aa: CATSATGKYSGELFF
cdr3_nt: TGTGCCACCAGTGCGACAGGGAAATATTCCGGGGAGCTGTTTTTT

d_call: NA
v_call: TRBV4-1
clone_size: NA
j_call: TRBJ2-1
cdr3_aa: CASSQAEAGTEFF
cdr3_nt: TGCGCCAGCAGCCAAGCCGAAGCCGGGACTGAGTTCTTC

d_call: NA
v_call: TRBV24-1
clone_size: NA
j_call: TRBJ2-2
cdr3_aa: CATSDFRGAAGELFF
cdr3_nt: TGTGCCACCAGTGATTTTCGTGGGGCGGCCGGGGAGCTGTTTTTT

d_call: NA
v_call: TRBV19
clone_size: NA
j_call: TRBJ1-2
cdr3_aa: CASSMVGPGGHYGYTF
cdr3_nt: TGTGCCAGTAGTATGGTCGGCCCCGGGGGTCACTATGGCTACACCTTC

d_call: TRBD1
v_call: TRBV27
clone_size: NA
j_call: TRBJ1-5
cdr3_aa: CASSVTPGQNQPQHF
cdr3_nt: TGTGCCAGCAGCGTAACACCGGGACAGAATCAGCCCCAGCATTTT

d_call: NA
v_call: TRBV7-9
clone_size: NA
j_call: TRBJ2-7
cdr3_aa: CASSSRVPSSYEQYF
cdr3_nt: TGTGCCAGCAGCTCCAGGGTTCCCAGCTCCTACGAGCAGTACTTC

d_call: NA
v_call: TRBV25-1
clone_size: NA
j_call: TRBJ1-6
cdr3_aa: CASSEVKNSPLHF
cdr3_nt: TGTGCCAGCAGTGAAGTCAAAAATTCACCCCTCCACTTT

d_call: NA
v_call: TRBV6-5
clone_size: NA
j_call: TRBJ2-2
cdr3_aa: CASSYERLNTGELFF
cdr3_nt: TGTGCCAGCAGTTACGAGCGGCTGAACACCGGGGAGCTGTTTTTT

d_call: TRBD1
v_call: TRBV6-5
clone_size: NA
j_call: TRBJ2-7
cdr3_aa: CASSLSGTGAREQYF
cdr3_nt: TGTGCCAGCAGTTTATCCGGGACAGGGGCCCGCGAGCAGTACTTC

d_call: TRBD1
v_call: TRBV28
clone_size: NA
j_call: TRBJ2-7
cdr3_aa: CASRPGTGASYEQYF
cdr3_nt: TGTGCCAGCAGACCCGGGACAGGAGCGTCCTACGAGCAGTACTTC

d_call: NA
v_call: TRBV7-3
clone_size: once
j_call: TRBJ2-3
cdr3_aa: CASSSDFGTQYF
cdr3_nt: TGTGCCAGCAGCTCGGACTTCGGTACGCAGTATTTT

d_call: NA
v_call: TRBV7-2
clone_size: NA
j_call: TRBJ1-5
cdr3_aa: CASSLGGRGRQPQHF
cdr3_nt: TGTGCCAGCAGCTTGGGGGGACGCGGGAGACAGCCCCAGCATTTT

d_call: NA
v_call: TRBV7-9
clone_size: NA
j_call: TRBJ1-6
cdr3_aa: CASSFDPPGSPLHF
cdr3_nt: TGTGCCAGCAGCTTTGATCCCCCCGGGTCACCCCTCCACTTT

d_call: NA
v_call: TRBV20-1
clone_size: NA
j_call: TRBJ2-1
cdr3_aa: CSAPSFHEQFF
cdr3_nt: TGCAGTGCGCCTAGTTTCCATGAGCAGTTCTTC

d_call: NA
v_call: TRBV4-1
clone_size: NA
j_call: TRBJ2-7
cdr3_aa: CASSHGRIAKTYEQYF
cdr3_nt: TGCGCCAGCAGCCACGGCCGTATAGCGAAAACCTACGAGCAGTACTTC

d_call: NA
v_call: TRBV6-5
clone_size: NA
j_call: TRBJ2-7
cdr3_aa: CASSRQEKQYF
cdr3_nt: TGTGCCAGCTCCCGACAGGAGAAGCAGTACTTC

d_call: NA
v_call: TRBV10-2
clone_size: NA
j_call: TRBJ1-5
cdr3_aa: CASSVHIREYQPQHF
cdr3_nt: TGCGCCAGCAGTGTCCACATCCGGGAGTATCAGCCCCAGCATTTT

d_call: NA
v_call: TRBV11-3
clone_size: few
j_call: TRBJ2-2
cdr3_aa: CASSLGGQRTGELFF
cdr3_nt: TGTGCCAGCAGCTTAGGTGGACAGCGCACCGGGGAGCTGTTTTTT

d_call: TRBD1
v_call: TRBV6-6
clone_size: NA
j_call: TRBJ2-7
cdr3_aa: CASTSPDREHYEQYF
cdr3_nt: TGTGCCAGCACTTCTCCGGACAGGGAGCACTACGAGCAGTACTTC

d_call: NA
v_call: TRBV28
clone_size: NA
j_call: TRBJ2-2
cdr3_aa: CASRNFGGELFF
cdr3_nt: TGTGCCAGCAGGAATTTCGGCGGGGAGCTGTTTTTT

d_call: TRBD2
v_call: TRBV10-3
clone_size: once
j_call: TRBJ2-7
cdr3_aa: CAISGGSGSYEQYF
cdr3_nt: TGTGCCATCAGTGGAGGTAGCGGGAGTTACGAGCAGTACTTC

d_call: TRBD1
v_call: TRBV7-3
clone_size: NA
j_call: TRBJ1-1
cdr3_aa: CASSSTGGFDTEAFF
cdr3_nt: TGTGCCAGCAGCTCGACAGGGGGGTTTGACACTGAAGCTTTCTTT

d_call: NA
v_call: TRBV5-4
clone_size: once
j_call: TRBJ2-5
cdr3_aa: CASSLPGQKETQYF
cdr3_nt: TGTGCCAGCAGCTTACCCGGACAGAAGGAGACCCAGTACTTC

d_call: NA
v_call: TRBV12-3/TRBV12-4
clone_size: NA
j_call: TRBJ1-2
cdr3_aa: CASSPFYYDYTF
cdr3_nt: TGTGCCAGCAGTCCTTTTTACTATGACTACACCTTC

d_call: NA
v_call: TRBV25-1
clone_size: NA
j_call: TRBJ1-6
cdr3_aa: CASREVGSPLHF
cdr3_nt: TGTGCCAGCAGAGAGGTGGGTTCACCCCTCCACTTT

d_call: TRBD1
v_call: TRBV6-5
clone_size: NA
j_call: TRBJ2-7
cdr3_aa: CASSYSRTGGYEQYF
cdr3_nt: TGTGCCAGCAGTTACTCGAGGACAGGGGGGTACGAGCAGTACTTC

d_call: NA
v_call: TRBV19
clone_size: NA
j_call: TRBJ2-3
cdr3_aa: CASGLGGVGLDTQYF
cdr3_nt: TGTGCCAGCGGCCTGGGGGGTGTCGGGCTGGATACGCAGTATTTT

d_call: TRBD2
v_call: TRBV3-1/TRBV3-2
clone_size: NA
j_call: TRBJ2-3
cdr3_aa: CASRRTSGHDTQYF
cdr3_nt: TGTGCCAGCAGGCGGACTAGCGGCCATGATACGCAGTATTTT

d_call: NA
v_call: TRBV10-2
clone_size: NA
j_call: TRBJ2-2
cdr3_aa: CASSVVGLHRDGELFF
cdr3_nt: TGCGCCAGCAGTGTGGTGGGCCTCCACCGGGACGGGGAGCTGTTTTTT

d_call: NA
v_call: TRBV28
clone_size: NA
j_call: TRBJ2-7
cdr3_aa: CASSFFSLEDSEQYF
cdr3_nt: TGTGCCAGCAGTTTTTTTAGTCTAGAAGATAGCGAGCAGTACTTC

d_call: TRBD1
v_call: TRBV14
clone_size: NA
j_call: TRBJ1-6
cdr3_aa: CASSPVQGPGSPLHF
cdr3_nt: TGTGCCAGCAGCCCGGTACAGGGGCCGGGATCACCCCTCCACTTT

d_call: NA
v_call: TRBV5-1
clone_size: NA
j_call: TRBJ1-1
cdr3_aa: CASSPGWGMNTEAFF
cdr3_nt: TGCGCCAGCAGCCCCGGTTGGGGCATGAACACTGAAGCTTTCTTT

d_call: NA
v_call: TRBV19
clone_size: NA
j_call: TRBJ2-3
cdr3_aa: CASSPGTPGTQYF
cdr3_nt: TGTGCCAGTAGCCCTGGGACTCCGGGTACGCAGTATTTT

d_call: TRBD2
v_call: TRBV3-1/TRBV3-2
clone_size: NA
j_call: TRBJ2-7
cdr3_aa: CASSPRGRLAGDRLRYF
cdr3_nt: TGTGCCAGCAGCCCAAGGGGGAGACTAGCGGGAGACCGACTTCGGTACTTC

d_call: TRBD2
v_call: TRBV29-1
clone_size: NA
j_call: TRBJ2-7
cdr3_aa: CSVGRLAGANEQYF
cdr3_nt: TGCAGCGTTGGACGACTAGCGGGAGCCAACGAGCAGTACTTC

d_call: TRBD2
v_call: TRBV5-1
clone_size: NA
j_call: TRBJ2-7
cdr3_aa: CASSLYRPGLEHHEQYF
cdr3_nt: TGCGCCAGCAGCTTATACAGGCCGGGACTAGAACACCACGAGCAGTACTTC

d_call: TRBD1
v_call: TRBV7-8
clone_size: NA
j_call: TRBJ2-6
cdr3_aa: CASSHSRGTGLSGANVLTF
cdr3_nt: TGTGCCAGCAGCCACAGTCGGGGGACAGGTCTCTCTGGGGCCAACGTCCTGACTTTC

d_call: TRBD2
v_call: TRBV4-3
clone_size: NA
j_call: TRBJ2-3
cdr3_aa: CASSVSGTSTDTQYF
cdr3_nt: TGCGCCAGCAGCGTTAGCGGGACTAGCACAGATACGCAGTATTTT